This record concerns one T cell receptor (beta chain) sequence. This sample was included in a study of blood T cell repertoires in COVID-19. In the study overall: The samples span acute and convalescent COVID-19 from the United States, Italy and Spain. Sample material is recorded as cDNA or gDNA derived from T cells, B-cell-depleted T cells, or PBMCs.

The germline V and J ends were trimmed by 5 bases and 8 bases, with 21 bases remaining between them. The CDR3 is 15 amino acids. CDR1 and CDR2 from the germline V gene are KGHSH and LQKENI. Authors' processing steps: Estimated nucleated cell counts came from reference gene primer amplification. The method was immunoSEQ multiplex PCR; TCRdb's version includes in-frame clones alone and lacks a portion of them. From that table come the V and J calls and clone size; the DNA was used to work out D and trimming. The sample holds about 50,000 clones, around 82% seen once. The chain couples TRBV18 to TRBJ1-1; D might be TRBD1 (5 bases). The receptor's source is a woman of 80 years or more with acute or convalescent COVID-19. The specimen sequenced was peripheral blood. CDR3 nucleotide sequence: TGTGCCAGCTCAACAGAGGTGATAGGGACTGCCGAAGCTTTCTTT. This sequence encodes CASSTEVIGTAEAFF.